The clone carrying this T cell receptor beta chain was seen ten or more times. Its antigen is unknown. Documented time point: pre-sensitization, week 0. The treatment is: therapeutic diphenylcyclopropenone sensitization with weekly scalp DPC. This CDR3 has 16 amino acids. V shed 4 bases and J 0 bases; nucleotides not matched to a gene: 5. Germline V lookup: CDR1 SGHRS, CDR2 YFSETQ. In the library, unique molecular identifiers were attached to individual cDNA molecules. TCRdb recomputed calls from the RACE reads with MiXCR, one row per CDR3 protein. This sample has some 360,000 distinct CDR3 sequences; 4.5% to 6% occur once, and the top ten carry 2.5% to 3%. The data belong to a study of human T cells and chemical hapten exposure. Study results and caveats: Sensitization with DPC brought no change to TCRs above 1 in 1000 in frequency.

The source material was whole blood, sampled in connection with sensitization to the hapten diphenylcyclopropenone (DPC). This rearrangement joins TRBV5-1 to TRBJ2-5, with 11 bases lining up with TRBD2. The sequence was collected from a woman aged 45 to 65 with alopecia areata. Some clones in this sample may be carry-over from other donors' samples. The CDR3 nucleotides are TGCGCCAGCAGCCCCGGGACTAGCGGCAACCAAGAGACCCAGTACTTC. The encoded protein is CASSPGTSGNQETQYF. Supplemented by reference TRBV5-1 and TRBJ2-5, the full variable domain reads KAGVTQTPRYLIKTRGQQVTLSCSPISGHRSVSWYQQTPGQGLQFLFEYFSETQRNKGNFPGRFSGRQFSNSRSEMNVSTLELGDSALYLCASSPGTSGNQETQYFGPGTRLLVL.